This TCR beta chain was captured by sequencing in a study of T cells in Graves' hyperthyroidism and ophthalmopathy. Study background: Peripheral blood sampling occurred at initial diagnosis, before any treatment.

Notes on this clonotype: The antigen is unknown.

The V gene's germline CDR1 is KGHSH and CDR2 LQKENI. Between the trimmed V and J ends, which lost 3 bases and 2 bases, there was a span of 7 bases. The CDR3 covers 13 residues. Study-wide results and caveats: Blood samples included most of the expanded thyroid clonotypes exceeding 0.001.

Amplified regions were TCR beta CDR3 sequences from RNA transcripts. First-round RT-PCR targeting the TCR CDR3 was performed with the HTBI primer set. MiXCR, run by TCRdb on the multiplex PCR reads, gives a single entry per CDR3 protein. The sample has a few hundred thousand distinct CDR3 sequences, about an eighth seen once. Researchers barred patients who had uncontrolled infection, other autoimmune disease, pregnancy or lactation. The sequencing sample was made of blood. The source of this sequence is a woman in her thirties or forties with Graves' ophthalmopathy. V is TRBV18 and J is TRBJ1-1; no definite D call. The CDR3 sequence: CASSPPLNTEAFF. In DNA, the CDR3 is TGTGCCAGCTCACCGCCTCTCAACACTGAAGCTTTCTTT.